The 12 T cell receptor beta chains reported below all come from one sample, sequenced in a study of T cells in Graves' hyperthyroidism and ophthalmopathy. The investigators amplified TCR beta CDR3 regions from RNA transcripts. The primer set for the first-round RT-PCR of the TCR CDR3 was HTBI. Each CDR3 protein gets one entry after TCRdb re-called the multiplex PCR reads with MiXCR. The sample shows hundreds of thousands of distinct CDR3 sequences, roughly 20% of them seen only once. The sequenced sample consisted of blood. The origin of the receptors is a woman in her forties or fifties with Graves' hyperthyroidism that later progressed to Graves' ophthalmopathy.

Ten or more counts support this clonotype. J is TRBJ2-7 and V is TRBV6-6; D is perhaps TRBD1 (6 bases). This CDR3 spans 17 amino acids. CDR1 is MNHNY, CDR2 SVGAGI, per germline (reference sequence). The V end lost 2 bases, the J end lost 3 bases, and 20 bases lay between the germline ends. The CDR3 DNA reads TGTGCCAGCAGTTACCTGATCCTACAGGGTTCAGGCTACGAGCAGTACTTC. Translation gives CASSYLILQGSGYEQYF.

This clonotype was observed a handful of times. This chain connects TRBV7-9 to TRBJ2-7; D tentatively reads TRBD1 or TRBD2 (6 bases each). This CDR3 comprises 14 residues. Germline loops: CDR1 SEHNR, CDR2 FQNEAQ (reference sequence). The V and J ends lost 7 bases and 2 bases respectively, with 15 bases between them. CDR3 bases: TGTGCCAGCACCCTCAAGGGGGGAACCTACGAGCAGTACTTC. As protein: CASTLKGGTYEQYF.

The chain employs TRBV11-2 and TRBJ1-4; D is possibly TRBD1 (5 bases). This CDR3 has 17 residues. Trimming removed 3 bases at V and 3 bases at J, with 17 bases between. Per germline, CDR1 SGHAT and CDR2 FQNNGV. The CDR3 nucleotides are TGTGCCAGCAGCTTTGGATTCCTCAGGGCCGCTAATGAAAAACTGTTTTTT. This codes for CASSFGFLRAANEKLFF.

The V call is TRBV3-1, the J call TRBJ2-3, with TRBD2 identical over 8 bases. J was trimmed by 1 base and V by 1 base; bases with no gene match: 4. The CDR3 loop spans 16 amino acids. Germline CDR1 is LGHDT and CDR2 is YNNKEL (reference sequence). CDR3 bases: TGTGCCAGCAGCCAAGTTAAGCGGGGGCGCACAGATACGCAGTATTTT. It encodes CASSQVKRGRTDTQYF.

On this clonotype itself: A much larger clone lies one base from this, so it may be a read error. The chain employs TRBV7-6 and TRBJ2-3, with D tentatively TRBD2 (5 bases). Trimming took 3 bases from V and 2 from J, leaving 15 bases between them. Germline CDR1 reads SGHVS; CDR2 reads FNYEAQ. CDR3 size: 16 residues. Here the CDR3 reads CASSLMAAEVTDTQYF. The CDR3 nucleotides are TGTGCCAGCAGCTTGATGGCGGCGGAGGTCACAGATACGCAGTATTTT.

At least ten counts were recorded for this clonotype. The genes are TRBV6-5 and TRBJ1-1, with D hard to call. CDR3 length equals 13 residues. Trimming removed 0 bases from V and 4 bases from J, with 6 bases in between. The germline V gene has CDR1 MNHEY and CDR2 SVGAGI. The CDR3 DNA reads TGTGCCAGCAGTTACTCCGGGCTCACTGAAGCTTTCTTT. Translated, it gives CASSYSGLTEAFF.

This clonotype occurred a few times. This chain links TRBV7-2 with TRBJ1-3; D is unclear. The CDR3 consists of 14 residues. Germline assignment: CDR1 SGHTA and CDR2 FQGNSA. The ends were cut back, 8 bases at V and 0 bases at J, with 11 bases in the middle. The CDR3 spells CASPLGGSGNTIYF. CDR3 bases: TGTGCCAGCCCGCTAGGAGGCTCTGGAAACACCATATATTTT.

This clonotype appeared a few times. The V gene is TRBV2, the J gene TRBJ2-7; 7 positions match TRBD2. J was trimmed by 2 bases and V by 6 bases; bases with no gene match: 7. CDR1 SNHLY and CDR2 FYNNEI come from the germline V gene. The CDR3 runs 14 residues. The CDR3 here is CASRGAGGAYEQYF. In DNA, the CDR3 is TGTGCCAGCAGGGGAGCTGGGGGGGCCTACGAGCAGTACTTC.

The CDR3 spells CASSFHRDLNTEAFF. CDR3 nucleotide sequence: TGTGCCAGCAGTTTTCATCGTGATCTGAACACTGAAGCTTTCTTT. This sequence joins TRBV6-1 and TRBJ1-1, with unresolved D. Between the trimmed V and J ends, which lost 5 bases and 0 bases, there was a span of 13 bases. This CDR3 spans 15 amino acids. Looked up from germline, CDR1 is MNHNS and CDR2 is SASEGT.

This clonotype occurred many times. The V and J genes are TRBV6-1 and TRBJ1-5, with 7 bases lining up with TRBD1. The V gene end was trimmed by 9 bases and the J gene end by 3 bases; junction bases not matched to a gene: 11. This CDR3 is built from 15 residues. The germline CDR1 and CDR2 sequences are MNHNS and SASEGT. CDR3 amino acids: CASEGGRVNNQPQHF. The CDR3, as DNA: TGTGCCAGTGAAGGGGGCAGGGTTAACAATCAGCCCCAGCATTTT.

In its sample, this clonotype was seen a few times. The chain carries TRBV20-1 and TRBJ1-2, with D possibly matching TRBD1 (5 bases). The germline V gene encodes CDR1 DFQATT and CDR2 SNEGSKA (reference sequence). Trimming left V 3 bases short and J 4 bases short, with 15 bases between. The CDR3 is 14 amino acids. This CDR3 is CSASSPTDSYGYTF. The CDR3 nucleotides are TGCAGTGCTAGTTCCCCTACCGACAGCTATGGCTACACCTTC.

The chain recombines TRBV7-9 with TRBJ2-5; D is possibly TRBD1 (5 bases). Germline values: CDR1 SEHNR, CDR2 FQNEAQ (reference sequence). The CDR3 has 14 residues. Deletions cut 5 bases from V and 5 bases from J, with 15 bases between. CDR3 protein: CASSHAGAGETQYF. The DNA for the CDR3 is TGTGCCAGCAGCCATGCTGGGGCCGGGGAGACCCAGTACTTC.